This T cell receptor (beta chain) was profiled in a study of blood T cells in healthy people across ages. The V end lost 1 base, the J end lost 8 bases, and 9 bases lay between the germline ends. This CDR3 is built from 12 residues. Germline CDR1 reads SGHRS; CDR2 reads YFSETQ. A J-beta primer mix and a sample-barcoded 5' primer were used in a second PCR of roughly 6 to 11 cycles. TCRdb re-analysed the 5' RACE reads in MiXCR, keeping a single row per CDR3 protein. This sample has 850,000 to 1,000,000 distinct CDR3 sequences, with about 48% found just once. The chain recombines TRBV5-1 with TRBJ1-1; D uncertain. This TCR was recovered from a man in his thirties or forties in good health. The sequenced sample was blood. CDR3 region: CASSLKGAEAFF. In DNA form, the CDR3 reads TGCGCCAGCAGCTTGAAAGGAGCCGAAGCTTTCTTT.